This T cell receptor (beta chain) was sequenced in a study of T cell responses to AZD1222 COVID-19 vaccine. Notes on the study in general: AZD1222 recipients seropositive at baseline numbered only six or seven.

Germline CDR1 is LNHDA and CDR2 is SQIVND (reference sequence). The germline V and J ends were trimmed by 4 bases and 0 bases, with 24 bases remaining between them. The CDR3 covers 19 residues. As regards this clone: Its cognate antigen is unknown.

Profiling relied on immunoSEQ multiplex PCR, and the TCRdb table lists in-frame clones only, not all of them. The table shows about 140,000 clones, with 92% occurring only once. The TCR was taken from an adult who received the AZD1222 COVID-19 vaccine. Source: peripheral blood, taken 28 days after the second AZD1222 dose. This rearrangement joins TRBV19 to TRBJ1-1; D is possibly TRBD1 (5 bases). CDR3 amino acids: CASSTPWGTGGDLNTEAFF. In DNA form, the CDR3 reads TGTGCCAGTAGTACGCCTTGGGGGACGGGAGGGGATCTGAACACTGAAGCTTTCTTT.